The 2 T cell receptor beta chains below come from one sample, sequenced in a study of cytomegalovirus exposure and HLA in healthy donors. Generated by immunoSEQ multiplex PCR, the TCRdb table keeps only in-frame clones and is missing some. The sample contains some 170,000 clones, around four fifths of which appear only once. The sequenced sample was PBMCs. The source is a man aged 25-40 years in good health and CMV-seropositive.

The rearrangement joins TRBV6-7 to TRBJ1-5; D remains ambiguous. TRBV6-7 is classed as an ORF, of uncertain function. Trimming removed 8 bases at V and 0 bases at J, with 17 bases between. The CDR3 runs to 16 residues. The CDR3 bases are TGTGCCAGCCGGGTGGAGGGCAAGTATAGCAATCAGCCCCAGCATTTT. Its protein product is CASRVEGKYSNQPQHF.

The chain recombines TRBV18 with TRBJ2-4, with a weak D call TRBD2 (6 bases). CDR3 size: 17 residues. Germline CDR1 reads KGHSH; CDR2 reads LQKENI. V lost 1 base, J lost 5 bases, and 18 bases lay in between. CDR3 nucleotide sequence: TGTGCCAGCTCACCACGGGACTCAAGAGATGTTGAAAACATTCAGTACTTC. This codes for CASSPRDSRDVENIQYF.